This T cell receptor beta chain is drawn from a study of blood T cell repertoires in COVID-19. Study overall: Donors in the United States, Italy and Spain gave samples during acute or convalescent COVID-19. The analysed material was cDNA or gDNA that came from T cells, B-cell-depleted T cells, or PBMCs.

Only one count was recorded for this clone. The authors' processing: From reference gene primer amplification, estimates of nucleated cell counts were derived. Data came from immunoSEQ multiplex PCR; TCRdb stores just in-frame clones and leaves some out. That table is the source of V, J and clone size, and D and trimming were worked out from the DNA. The sample lists roughly 380,000 clones, around 85% occurring once. CDR3 length: 14 amino acids. The junction had 4 bases not matched to a gene; V was cut back by 3 bases and J by 4 bases. CDR1 and CDR2 (germline): SGDLS, YYNGEE. The material sequenced was peripheral blood. This receptor was identified in a woman between 18 and 30 years old with acute or convalescent COVID-19. V is TRBV9 and J is TRBJ1-1; 9 nucleotides line up with TRBD1. The CDR3 sequence is CASSGTGESTEAFF. The DNA for the CDR3 is TGTGCCAGCAGCGGGACAGGGGAATCCACTGAAGCTTTCTTT. Full variable domain (remainder filled in from reference TRBV9 and TRBJ1-1): DSGVTQTPKHLITATGQRVTLRCSPRSGDLSVYWYQQSLDQGLQFLIQYYNGEERAKGNILERFSAQQFPDLHSELNLSSLELGDSALYFCASSGTGESTEAFFGQGTRLTVV.